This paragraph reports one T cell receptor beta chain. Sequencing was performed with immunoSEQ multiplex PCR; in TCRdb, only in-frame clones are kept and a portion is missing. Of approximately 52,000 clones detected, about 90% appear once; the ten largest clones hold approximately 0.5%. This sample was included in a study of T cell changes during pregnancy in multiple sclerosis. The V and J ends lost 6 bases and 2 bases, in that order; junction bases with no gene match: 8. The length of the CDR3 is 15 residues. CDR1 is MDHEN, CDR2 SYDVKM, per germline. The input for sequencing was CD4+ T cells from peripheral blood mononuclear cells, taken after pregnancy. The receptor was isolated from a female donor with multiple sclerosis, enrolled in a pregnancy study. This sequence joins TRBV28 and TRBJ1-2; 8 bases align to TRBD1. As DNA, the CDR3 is TGTGCCAGCAGAACAGGACAGGGATCGAACTATGGCTACACCTTC. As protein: CASRTGQGSNYGYTF.